This entry describes one T cell receptor (beta chain). The target antigen is unknown. TCRB transcripts that were expressed got sequenced, as all of the isolated RNA had been reverse transcribed. Assay used: immunoSEQ multiplex PCR; TCRdb lists only in-frame clones, some missing. The sample lists over 350,000 clones; less than 15% were seen once. The sample comes from a study of beta chain features in type 1 diabetes. Study-wide results and limits: Compared to healthy donors, patients appeared to have naive, central memory and Treg TCRB repertoires that were more alike.

Germline CDR1 reads MDHEN; CDR2 reads SYDVKM. The CDR3 is 14 amino acids. The V segment lost 10 bases and the J segment 2 bases; nucleotides outside the gene matches: 7. This TCR came from a woman younger than 35 in good health. Sequencing was carried out using naive CD4+ T cells from blood. The chain employs TRBV28 and TRBJ2-7; 11 nucleotides agree with TRBD1. The CDR3 coding sequence is TGTGCCACCCATGGGACAGGGGGTACCTACGAGCAGTACTTC. This codes for CATHGTGGTYEQYF.